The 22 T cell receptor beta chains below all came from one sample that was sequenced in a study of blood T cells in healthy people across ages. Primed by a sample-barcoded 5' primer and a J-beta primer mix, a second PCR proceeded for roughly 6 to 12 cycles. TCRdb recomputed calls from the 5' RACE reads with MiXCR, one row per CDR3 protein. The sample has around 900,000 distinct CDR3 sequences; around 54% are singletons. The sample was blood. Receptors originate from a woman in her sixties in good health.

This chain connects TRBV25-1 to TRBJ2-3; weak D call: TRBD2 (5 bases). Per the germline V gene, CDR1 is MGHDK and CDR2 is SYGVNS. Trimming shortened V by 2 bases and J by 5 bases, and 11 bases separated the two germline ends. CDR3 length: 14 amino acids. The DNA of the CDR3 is TGTGCCAGCAGTGAAGTGGACTCGCTAGATACGCAGTATTTT. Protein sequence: CASSEVDSLDTQYF.

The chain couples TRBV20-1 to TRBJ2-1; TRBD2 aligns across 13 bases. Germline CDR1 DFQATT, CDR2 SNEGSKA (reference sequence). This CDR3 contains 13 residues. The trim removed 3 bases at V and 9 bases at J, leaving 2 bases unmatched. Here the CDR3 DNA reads TGCAGTGCTAGGGGACTAGCGGGATCTGAGCAGTTCTTC. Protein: CSARGLAGSEQFF.

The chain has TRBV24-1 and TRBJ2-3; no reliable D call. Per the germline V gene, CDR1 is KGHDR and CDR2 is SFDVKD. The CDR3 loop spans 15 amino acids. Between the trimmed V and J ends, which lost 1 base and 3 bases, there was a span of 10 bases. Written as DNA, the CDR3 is TGTGCCACCAGTGATTTTTCCCAGTCTACAGATACGCAGTATTTT. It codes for CATSDFSQSTDTQYF.

The CDR3: CANARNYEQYF. The CDR3 DNA follows: TGTGCCAACGCCCGCAACTACGAGCAGTACTTC. The chain carries TRBV6-5 and TRBJ2-7, with D hard to call. Deletions cut 10 bases from V and 3 bases from J, with 10 bases between. CDR1 and CDR2 (germline): MNHEY, SVGAGI. The CDR3 loop spans 11 amino acids.

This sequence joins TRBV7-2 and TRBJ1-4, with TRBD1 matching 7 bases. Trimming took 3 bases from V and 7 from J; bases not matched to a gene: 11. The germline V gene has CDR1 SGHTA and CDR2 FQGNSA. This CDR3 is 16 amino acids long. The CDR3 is CASSFSSRGLGEKLFF. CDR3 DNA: TGTGCCAGCAGCTTTAGTTCGAGGGGGCTGGGTGAAAAACTGTTTTTT.

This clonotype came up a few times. The CDR3 reads CSARPSGQGRETQYF. The CDR3 DNA reads TGCAGTGCTAGGCCATCGGGACAGGGGCGAGAGACCCAGTACTTC. The chain couples TRBV20-1 to TRBJ2-7, with TRBD1 matching over 10 bases. The end of the DNA aligns better with TRBJ2-5, so the J call may be wrong. Per the germline V gene, CDR1 is DFQATT and CDR2 is SNEGSKA (reference sequence). CDR3 size: 15 residues.

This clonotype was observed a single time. CDR3 in amino acids: CASSPRGAGRKDNEQFF. As DNA, the CDR3 is TGTGCCAGCTCACCCAGGGGCGCGGGCCGGAAGGACAATGAGCAGTTCTTC. The chain links TRBV18 to TRBJ2-1; possible D gene TRBD1, 6 bases. CDR1 and CDR2 (germline): KGHSH, LQKENI. The CDR3 length is 17 residues. V lost 3 bases, J lost 5 bases, and 20 bases lay in between.

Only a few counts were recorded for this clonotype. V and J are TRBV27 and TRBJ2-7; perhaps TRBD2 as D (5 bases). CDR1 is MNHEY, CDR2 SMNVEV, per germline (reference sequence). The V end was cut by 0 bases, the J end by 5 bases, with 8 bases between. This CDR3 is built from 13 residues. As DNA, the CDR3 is TGTGCCAGCAGTTTATCGCGAGGGAACGAGCAGTACTTC. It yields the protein CASSLSRGNEQYF.

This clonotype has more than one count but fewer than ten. The DNA of the CDR3 is TGTGCCAGCAGCTTAGCAGGCGGGATGGGAGCCAAAAACATTCAGTACTTC. Amino acids: CASSLAGGMGAKNIQYF. The chain combines TRBV7-2 with TRBJ2-4, with D maybe TRBD2 (6 bases). V was clipped by 0 bases and J by 0 bases, with 12 bases between them. This CDR3 contains 17 residues. CDR1 and CDR2 from the germline V gene are SGHTA and FQGNSA.

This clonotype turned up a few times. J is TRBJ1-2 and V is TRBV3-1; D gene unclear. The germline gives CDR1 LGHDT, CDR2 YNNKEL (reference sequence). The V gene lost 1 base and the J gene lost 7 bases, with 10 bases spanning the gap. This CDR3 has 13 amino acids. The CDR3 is CASSQGRGGGYTF. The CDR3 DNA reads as TGTGCCAGCAGCCAAGGAAGAGGAGGTGGCTACACCTTC.

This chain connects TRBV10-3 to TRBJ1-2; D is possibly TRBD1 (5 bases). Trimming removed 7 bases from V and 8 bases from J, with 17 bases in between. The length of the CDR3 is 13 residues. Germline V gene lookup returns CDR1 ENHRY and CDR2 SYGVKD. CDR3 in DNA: TGTGCCATCACCTTGGGACCACGGGAGGGCTACACCTTC. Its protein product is CAITLGPREGYTF.

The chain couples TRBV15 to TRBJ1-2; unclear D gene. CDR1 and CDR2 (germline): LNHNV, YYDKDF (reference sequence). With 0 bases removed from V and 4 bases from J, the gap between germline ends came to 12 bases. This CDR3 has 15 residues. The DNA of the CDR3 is TGTGCCACCAGCAGAGATACGCGTCGCGGCTATGGCTACACCTTC. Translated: CATSRDTRRGYGYTF.

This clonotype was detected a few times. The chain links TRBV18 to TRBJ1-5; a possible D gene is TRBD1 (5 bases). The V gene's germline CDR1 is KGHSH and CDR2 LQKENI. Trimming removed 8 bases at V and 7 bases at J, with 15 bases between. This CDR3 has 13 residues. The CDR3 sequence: CASSPGSSQPQHF. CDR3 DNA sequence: TGTGCCAGCAGTCCAGGGTCGAGCCAGCCCCAGCATTTT.

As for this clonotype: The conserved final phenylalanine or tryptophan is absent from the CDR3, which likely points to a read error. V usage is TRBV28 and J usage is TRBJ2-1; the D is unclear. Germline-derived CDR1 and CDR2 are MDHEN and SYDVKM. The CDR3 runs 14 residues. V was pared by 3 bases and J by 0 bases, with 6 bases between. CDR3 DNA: TGTGCCAGCAGTTTGTTCAGCTCCTACAATGAGCAGTTCGTC. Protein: CASSLFSSYNEQFV.

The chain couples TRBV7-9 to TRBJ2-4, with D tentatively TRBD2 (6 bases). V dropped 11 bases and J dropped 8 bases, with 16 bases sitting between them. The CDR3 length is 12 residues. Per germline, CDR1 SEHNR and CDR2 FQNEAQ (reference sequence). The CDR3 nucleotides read TGTGCCTCTTCGGGACTGAGGGACATTCAGTACTTC. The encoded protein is CASSGLRDIQYF.

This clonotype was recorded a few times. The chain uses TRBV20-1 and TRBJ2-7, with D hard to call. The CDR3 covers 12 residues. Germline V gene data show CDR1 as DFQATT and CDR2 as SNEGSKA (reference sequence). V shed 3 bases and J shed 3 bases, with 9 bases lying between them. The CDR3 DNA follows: TGCAGTGCTAGGGACCATAACTACGAGCAGTACTTC. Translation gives CSARDHNYEQYF.

CDR3 bases: TGCGCCAGCAGCTTTGACATGGGCATGAACACTGAAGCTTTCTTT. Its translation is CASSFDMGMNTEAFF. The rearrangement links TRBV5-1 to TRBJ1-1, with no clear D. The CDR3 is 15 amino acids. Germline-derived CDR1 and CDR2 are SGHRS and YFSETQ. With 2 bases removed from V and 0 bases from J, the gap between germline ends came to 11 bases.

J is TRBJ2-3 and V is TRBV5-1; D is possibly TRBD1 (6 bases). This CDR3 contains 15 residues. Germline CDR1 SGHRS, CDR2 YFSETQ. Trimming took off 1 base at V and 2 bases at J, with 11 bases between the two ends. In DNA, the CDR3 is TGCGCCAGCAGCTTGTTGGGGGCCTCCACAGATACGCAGTATTTT. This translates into CASSLLGASTDTQYF.

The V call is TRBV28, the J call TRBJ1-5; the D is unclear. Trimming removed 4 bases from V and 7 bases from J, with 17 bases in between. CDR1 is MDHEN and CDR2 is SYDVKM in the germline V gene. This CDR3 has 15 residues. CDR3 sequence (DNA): TGTGCCAGCAGTTCATACACAGAGATCGCCCAGCCCCAGCATTTT. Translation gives CASSSYTEIAQPQHF.

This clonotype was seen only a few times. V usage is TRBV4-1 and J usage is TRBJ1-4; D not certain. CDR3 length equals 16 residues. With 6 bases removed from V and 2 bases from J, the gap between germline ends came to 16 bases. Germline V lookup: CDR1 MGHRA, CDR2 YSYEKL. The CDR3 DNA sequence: TGCGCCAGCAGGGTCGTAGGGAGGAGGACTAATGAAAAACTGTTTTTT. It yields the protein CASRVVGRRTNEKLFF.

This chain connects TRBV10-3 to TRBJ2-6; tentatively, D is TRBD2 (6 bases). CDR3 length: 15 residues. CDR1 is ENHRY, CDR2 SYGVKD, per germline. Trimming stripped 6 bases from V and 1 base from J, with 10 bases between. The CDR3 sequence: CAISEEGSGANVLTF. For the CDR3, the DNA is TGTGCCATCAGCGAGGAGGGGTCTGGGGCCAACGTCCTGACTTTC.

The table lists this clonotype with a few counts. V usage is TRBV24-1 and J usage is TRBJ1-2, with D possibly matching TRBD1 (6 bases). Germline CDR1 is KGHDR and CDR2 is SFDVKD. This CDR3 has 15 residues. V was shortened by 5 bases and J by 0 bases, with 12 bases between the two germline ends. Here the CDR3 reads CATSGGTTANYGYTF. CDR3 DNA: TGTGCCACCAGTGGTGGGACAACAGCTAACTATGGCTACACCTTC.